This T cell receptor (beta chain) was captured by sequencing in a study of CD8 T cells in ankylosing spondylitis. General study results and limits: Reports say disease-linked clones showed up significantly more in matched ankylosing spondylitis synovial fluid. As for the disease-linked clones, they showed a CD8+ phenotype and occurred at relatively low frequencies in peripheral blood. A TCR beta motif made of 7 to 9 highly homologous variants seemed typical of ankylosing spondylitis blood.

With regard to this clonotype: What it recognizes is unknown.

CDR3 size: 14 residues. The germline CDR1 and CDR2 sequences are SGHRS and YFSETQ. Between the trimmed V and J ends, which lost 5 bases and 11 bases, there was a span of 22 bases. As the method for making TCR beta libraries, quantitative 5'-RACE with molecular barcodes was used. TCRdb analysed the 5' RACE reads with MiXCR anew, one entry per CDR3 protein. The sample records fewer than 650,000 distinct CDR3 sequences, roughly 12% being singletons. The origin of this receptor is a male donor with ankylosing spondylitis. V gene TRBV5-1 combines with J gene TRBJ1-1; D perhaps matches TRBD1 (5 bases). The sequencing sample was made of blood, either unsorted or a sorted T cell fraction (not recorded which). CDR3 DNA sequence: TGCGCCAGCAGACCCGGGGCTCCTACCACCGGCGCTTTCTTT. Translation: CASRPGAPTTGAFF.